The 13 T cell receptor beta chains in this list originate from one sample, sequenced in a study of vaccination effects on CD4 cells after COVID-19 (dated by TCRdb to 2022 to 2024). In the ViraFEST assay, PBMC were stimulated with viral peptide pools, and antigen-specific CD4+ T cell clonotypes were then identified by expansion using TCR sequencing. After less than 13 days of culture, CD4+ T cells were isolated with the EasySep CD4+ T cell isolation kit. Their antigens are not known. The library relied on the immunoSEQ multiplex PCR assay. Not all clones reach the TCRdb copy of this immuneACCESS table, which keeps in-frame sequences only. Checked studies attribute under half of the gap to unresolved V genes and leave the rest unexplained. The sample profile shows 70,000 to 95,000 clones; 70% to 75% of them were found once. The biggest ten clones account for 1.5% to 2% of the sample. The input for sequencing was CD4+ T cells from PBMCs cultured with HCoV-229E spike peptides, taken before COVID-19 vaccination. Taken with the paper, the label for cell subset or site translates to: HCoV-229E spike overlapping peptide pool stimulation. These receptors all come from a human donor who received a COVID-19 vaccine.

This clone was counted between two and nine times. The V gene is TRBV2, the J gene TRBJ2-2, with a possible D match to TRBD2 (6 bases). Germline CDR1 reads SNHLY; CDR2 reads FYNNEI. This CDR3 is built from 14 residues. V lost 8 bases to trimming and J lost 1 base, with 11 bases between them. CDR3 bases: TGTGCCAGCCGTGGGGGGTTGAACACCGGGGAGCTGTTTTTT. This codes for CASRGGLNTGELFF.

The chain joins TRBV10-1 to TRBJ2-4, with unresolved D. The ends were cut back, 3 bases at V and 0 bases at J, with 9 bases in the middle. The CDR3 consists of 15 residues. Looked up from germline, CDR1 is WNHNN and CDR2 is SYGVQD (reference sequence). CDR3 residues: CASSDPSSAKNIQYF. The CDR3 coding sequence is TGCGCCAGCAGTGATCCGTCTTCAGCCAAAAACATTCAGTACTTC.

The chain uses TRBV3-1 (or the pseudogene TRBV3-2) and TRBJ2-3; 8 bases align to TRBD1. There are 17 residues in the CDR3. After removal of 4 bases from V and 8 bases from J, the junction contained 17 bases not matched to a gene. CDR1 and CDR2 (germline): LGHDT, YNNKEL (reference sequence). The CDR3 protein is CASSRTIPGGGRATQYF. In DNA, the CDR3 is TGTGCCAGCAGCCGAACCATTCCAGGGGGCGGACGAGCTACGCAGTATTTT.

This clone was seen only a few times. The V gene is TRBV15, the J gene TRBJ1-5, with D unresolved. Deletions cut 0 bases from V and 0 bases from J, with 9 bases between. This CDR3 spans 16 amino acids. Germline V gene sequence: CDR1 LNHNV, CDR2 YYDKDF (reference sequence). CDR3 region: CATSRDVQTSNQPQHF. The CDR3 DNA reads as TGTGCCACCAGCAGAGATGTACAAACTAGCAATCAGCCCCAGCATTTT.

The genes are TRBV5-1 and TRBJ2-3, with D tentatively TRBD1 (5 bases). The CDR3 is 17 amino acids. CDR1 is SGHRS and CDR2 is YFSETQ in the germline V gene. Trimming left V 2 bases short and J 3 bases short, with 19 bases between. CDR3 DNA sequence: TGCGCCAGCAGCTTTAGCTTCGGTAGGGGAAAAACAGATACGCAGTATTTT. Translation gives CASSFSFGRGKTDTQYF.

J is TRBJ2-7 and V is TRBV29-1, with D possibly being TRBD1 (5 bases). V lost 4 bases and J 2 bases, leaving 15 bases between the germline ends. The germline V gene has CDR1 SQVTM and CDR2 ANQGSEA. This CDR3 has 14 amino acids. Written as DNA, the CDR3 is TGCAGCGTTGTATGGAGACAGCCCCCCTACGAGCAGTACGTC. Residues: CSVVWRQPPYEQYV.

V is TRBV7-9 and J is TRBJ1-2; D uncertain. V lost 1 base and J 3 bases, leaving 6 bases between the germline ends. This CDR3 region has 13 residues. Looked up from germline, CDR1 is SEHNR and CDR2 is FQNEAQ (reference sequence). The CDR3 sequence is CASSLDGDYGYTF. In DNA, the CDR3 is TGTGCCAGCAGCTTAGACGGGGACTATGGCTACACCTTC.

The gene calls are TRBV27 and TRBJ2-3; D is possibly TRBD1 (6 bases). The ends were cut back, 3 bases at V and 1 base at J, with 17 bases in the middle. The CDR3 consists of 17 residues. CDR1 and CDR2 from the germline V gene are MNHEY and SMNVEV (reference sequence). The DNA of the CDR3 is TGTGCCAGCAGTTTCTTCACAGGGACGCTTCGCACAGATACGCAGTATTTT. Encoded protein: CASSFFTGTLRTDTQYF.

This clone was seen once. The chain couples TRBV23-1 to TRBJ2-5; D is perhaps TRBD2 (6 bases). TRBV23-1 is sorted into the ORF group, with uncertain function. Trimming removed 6 bases from V and 7 bases from J, with 24 bases in between. The CDR3 length is 16 residues. CDR3 region: CASSLDQGGWYGTQYF. CDR3 bases: TGCGCCAGCAGCCTCGATCAGGGAGGCTGGTACGGGACCCAGTACTTC.

This chain uses TRBV6-5 with TRBJ2-1, with 7 nucleotides matching TRBD1. The V segment lost 6 bases and the J segment 8 bases; nucleotides outside the gene matches: 7. The germline gives CDR1 MNHEY, CDR2 SVGAGI. The CDR3 loop spans 13 amino acids. CDR3 protein: CASSATGYDEQFF. The CDR3 DNA sequence: TGTGCCAGCAGCGCGACAGGGTACGATGAGCAGTTCTTC.

The chain joins TRBV5-1 to TRBJ2-3; D is unclear. The V and J ends lost 0 bases and 0 bases respectively, with 5 bases between them. The CDR3 is made up of 14 amino acids. Germline V CDR1 and CDR2: SGHRS, YFSETQ. The chain's CDR3 is CASSLAGSTDTQYF. The DNA for the CDR3 is TGCGCCAGCAGCTTGGCCGGCAGCACAGATACGCAGTATTTT.

There are a few counts of this clone. Here the CDR3 reads CASSYTPREAFF. CDR3 bases: TGTGCCAGCAGCTACACACCACGGGAAGCTTTCTTT. The chain is built from TRBV7-3 and TRBJ1-1, with D unclear. Trimming shortened V by 4 bases and J by 8 bases, and 11 bases separated the two germline ends. The germline CDR1 and CDR2 sequences are SGHTA and FQGTGA. The CDR3 contains 12 residues.

This clone was counted between two and nine times. The genes are TRBV10-3 and TRBJ2-1; 9 bases are shared with TRBD2. The CDR3 is 16 residues long. Germline V gives CDR1 ENHRY, CDR2 SYGVKD. V shed 2 bases and J 10 bases; nucleotides not matched to a gene: 12. Here the CDR3 DNA reads TGTGCCATCAGTGAGGACGTAGCGGGGGTTGGCAACGAGCAGTTCTTC. Protein sequence: CAISEDVAGVGNEQFF.